This T cell receptor beta chain was sequenced in a study of T-cell memory formation after mild COVID-19. Study-wide context: TCR clusters showed largely donor specificity.

Constant-segment primers and 5'RACE yielded cDNA libraries for TCR alpha and TCR beta, each carrying sample barcodes and UMIs. MiXCR, run by TCRdb on the 5' RACE reads, gives a single entry per CDR3 protein. The data hold about 210,000 distinct CDR3 sequences, with around 25% observed a single time. This sequence originates from an adult woman who had mild COVID-19 (a few samples of this study predate the infection). Cell type and time point are not known. Sequences were obtained from PBMCs or a T cell subset sorted from them (not recorded which).

CDR3 bases: TGTGCCAGCAGACGACAGGGTCTGCACGAGCAGTACTTC. Residues: CASRRQGLHEQYF. The chain carries TRBV7-9 and TRBJ2-7; 7 nucleotides align to TRBD1. With 6 bases clipped from V and 5 bases from J, the junction kept 7 bases outside the gene matches. CDR3 length: 13 residues. Germline V gives CDR1 SEHNR, CDR2 FQNEAQ (reference sequence).